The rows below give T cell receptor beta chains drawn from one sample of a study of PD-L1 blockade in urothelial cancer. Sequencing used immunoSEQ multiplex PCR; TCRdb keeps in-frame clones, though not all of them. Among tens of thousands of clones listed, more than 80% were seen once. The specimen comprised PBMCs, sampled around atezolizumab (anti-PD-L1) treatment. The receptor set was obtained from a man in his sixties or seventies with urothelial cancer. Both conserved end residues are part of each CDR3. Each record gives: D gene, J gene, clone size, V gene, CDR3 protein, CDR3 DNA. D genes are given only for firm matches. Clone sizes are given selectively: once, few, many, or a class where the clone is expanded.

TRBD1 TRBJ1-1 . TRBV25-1 CASSEERQGDTEAFF TGTGCCAGCAGTGAAGAGCGACAGGGGGACACTGAAGCTTTCTTT
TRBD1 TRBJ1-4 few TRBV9 CASSAGQGAWRLFF TGTGCCAGCAGCGCTGGACAGGGAGCCTGGAGGCTGTTTTTT
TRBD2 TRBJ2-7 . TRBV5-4 CASSLGLAGASYEQYF TGTGCCAGCAGCCTGGGACTAGCGGGAGCGTCCTACGAGCAGTACTTC
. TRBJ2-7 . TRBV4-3 CASSQDRQGNYEQYF TGCGCCAGCAGCCAAGATCGGCAGGGTAACTACGAGCAGTACTTC
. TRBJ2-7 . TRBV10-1 CASSLSGSYEQYF TGCGCCAGCAGTTTGTCGGGGAGTTACGAGCAGTACTTC
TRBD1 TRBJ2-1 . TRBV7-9 CASSSAPTGSSYNEQFF TGTGCCAGCAGCTCCGCTCCGACAGGGAGCTCCTACAATGAGCAGTTCTTC
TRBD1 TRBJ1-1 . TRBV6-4 CASSPPGQGAQITEAFF TGTGCCAGCAGTCCCCCGGGACAGGGGGCGCAGATCACTGAAGCTTTCTTT
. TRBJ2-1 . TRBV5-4 CASSLGKGPSAGNEQFF TGTGCCAGCAGCTTGGGTAAGGGCCCTAGCGCGGGCAATGAGCAGTTCTTC
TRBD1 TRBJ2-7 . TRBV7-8 CASSVDRTGTGGNEQYF TGTGCCAGCAGCGTCGACCGGACCGGGACAGGGGGAAACGAGCAGTACTTC
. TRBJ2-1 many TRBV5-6 CASSLGTMEGEQFF TGTGCCAGCAGCTTAGGCACGATGGAGGGTGAGCAGTTCTTC
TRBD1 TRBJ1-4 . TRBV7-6 CASSEGRTGTGVEKLFF TGTGCCAGCAGCGAGGGGAGGACAGGCACGGGGGTTGAAAAACTGTTTTTT
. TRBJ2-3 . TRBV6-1 CASSGGSGGGADTQYF TGTGCCAGCAGTGGTGGTAGCGGTGGGGGTGCGGATACGCAGTATTTT
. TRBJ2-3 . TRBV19 CASSSGWDSTDTQYF TGTGCCAGTAGTTCGGGGTGGGATAGCACAGATACGCAGTATTTT
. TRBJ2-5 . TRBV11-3 CASSLGTVETQYF TGTGCCAGCAGCTTAGGGACTGTGGAGACCCAGTACTTC
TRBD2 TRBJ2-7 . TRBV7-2 CASSLGTSGSYFYEQYF TGTGCCAGCAGCTTAGGGACTAGCGGGAGTTATTTCTACGAGCAGTACTTC
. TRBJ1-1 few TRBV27 CASSSYRDTNTEAFF TGTGCCAGCAGTTCCTACCGGGACACGAACACTGAAGCTTTCTTT
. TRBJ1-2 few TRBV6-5 CASSSGVNRGYGYTF TGTGCCAGCAGTTCAGGGGTTAATAGGGGCTATGGCTACACCTTC
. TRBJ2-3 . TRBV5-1 CASSFRSGASTDTQYF TGCGCCAGCAGCTTCAGGAGCGGTGCTAGCACAGATACGCAGTATTTT
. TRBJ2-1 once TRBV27 CASRRDFSYNEQFF TGTGCCAGCAGAAGGGACTTTTCCTACAATGAGCAGTTCTTC
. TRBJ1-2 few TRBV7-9 CASSLDSTGLRGYTF TGTGCCAGCAGCTTAGACAGCACAGGGTTGAGGGGCTACACCTTC
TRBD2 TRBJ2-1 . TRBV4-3 CASSQDLSGRGDEQFF TGCGCCAGCAGCCAAGATCTGAGCGGGAGGGGAGATGAGCAGTTCTTC
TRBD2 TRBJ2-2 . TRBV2 CASTQTSGSLGELFF TGTGCCAGCACCCAGACTAGCGGGAGTCTCGGGGAGCTGTTTTTT
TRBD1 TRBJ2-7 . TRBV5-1 CASSRQGYEQYF TGCGCCAGCAGCCGACAGGGCTACGAGCAGTACTTC
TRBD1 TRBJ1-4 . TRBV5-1 CASRPIQGTNEKLFF TGCGCCAGCAGACCTATACAGGGGACTAATGAAAAACTGTTTTTT
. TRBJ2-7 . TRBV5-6 CASSLDAGSYEQYF TGTGCCAGCAGCTTGGATGCGGGTTCCTACGAGCAGTACTTC